These 28 T cell receptor beta chains came from one sample sequenced in a study of shared clonotypes between healthy human individuals. Produced via immunoSEQ multiplex PCR; TCRdb's table is partial and in-frame only. The sample holds over a million clones, around 97% seen once. The sequenced sample was naive CD4+ T cells sorted from blood. Sample subset: CD45RA+ positively selected. These receptors came from a man aged 25 to 40 in good health.

The V gene is TRBV7-9, the J gene TRBJ1-5; the D is unclear. The CDR3 has 13 amino acids. V was clipped by 1 base and J by 10 bases, with 11 bases between them. CDR1 is SEHNR, CDR2 FQNEAQ, per germline (reference sequence). The CDR3 nucleotides are TGTGCCAGCAGCTTAGACCCGACGGACCCCCAGCATTTT. As protein: CASSLDPTDPQHF.

The chain couples TRBV7-2 to TRBJ1-2; D remains ambiguous. CDR1 and CDR2 from the germline V gene are SGHTA and FQGNSA. The CDR3 sequence is 12 residues long. The V end was cut by 1 base, the J end by 7 bases, with 7 bases between. CDR3 DNA: TGTGCCAGCAGCTTAGTTACCTTTGGCTACACCTTC. Amino acids: CASSLVTFGYTF.

V gene TRBV21-1 combines with J gene TRBJ1-2. TRBV21-1 is marked as a pseudogene. The CDR3 length is 18 residues. CDR3 bases: TGTGCCAGCAGCAAAGTGGTTGGGAAGGAGGGGCCTAACTATGGCTACACCTTC. It translates to CASSKVVGKEGPNYGYTF.

The genes are TRBV27 and TRBJ2-1; TRBD2 agrees at 11 bases. Germline CDR1 MNHEY, CDR2 SMNVEV (reference sequence). CDR3 length: 17 residues. V lost 6 bases and J lost 6; bases outside the gene matches: 13. DNA of the CDR3: TGTGCCAGCAGCCAGACTAGCGGGACGCGTGATGGCAATGAGCAGTTCTTC. Its translation is CASSQTSGTRDGNEQFF.

V usage is TRBV18 and J usage is TRBJ2-2, with 8 bases fitting TRBD2. From germline, CDR1 is KGHSH and CDR2 LQKENI. V was clipped by 5 bases and J by 5 bases; unmatched bases: 7. This CDR3 comprises 15 residues. For the CDR3, the DNA is TGTGCCAGCTCAAGCGGGACTAGTCGGACCGGGGAGCTGTTTTTT. Translating gives CASSSGTSRTGELFF.

The chain carries TRBV29-1 and TRBJ1-3; D might be TRBD1 (6 bases). This CDR3 contains 13 residues. CDR1 is SQVTM, CDR2 ANQGSEA, per germline. V lost 6 bases to trimming and J lost 4 bases, with 13 bases between them. The CDR3 nucleotides are TGCAGCGTAAACAGGGTTGAAGGAAACACCATATATTTT. Protein: CSVNRVEGNTIYF.

This chain connects TRBV18 to TRBJ2-7, with 10 nucleotides matching TRBD1. This CDR3 spans 15 amino acids. V dropped 3 bases and J dropped 3; count of bases not matched to a gene: 5. Germline values: CDR1 KGHSH, CDR2 LQKENI. Here the CDR3 reads CASSPGTGEHYEQYF. As DNA, the CDR3 is TGTGCCAGCTCACCGGGGACAGGGGAGCACTACGAGCAGTACTTC.

About this clone itself: At one boundary the junction diverges from the germline segment, which might be a read error. This sequence joins TRBV9 and TRBJ1-5; D is possibly TRBD1 (6 bases). The CDR3 length is 16 residues. CDR1 is SGDLS and CDR2 is YYNGEE in the germline V gene. The CDR3 loop is CARSVGGGGGGQPQHF. The CDR3 DNA follows: TGTGCCCGCAGCGTCGGGGGCGGGGGAGGCGGTCAGCCCCAGCATTTT.

The rearrangement links TRBV5-4 to TRBJ1-2, with D maybe TRBD1 (5 bases). The CDR3 extends over 17 amino acids. V was shortened by 4 bases and J by 4 bases, with 23 bases between the two germline ends. Germline V gene lookup returns CDR1 SGHNT and CDR2 YYREEE (reference sequence). CDR3 DNA sequence: TGTGCCAGCAGCCCCTCGGCCCCTACACAGGCTCGCTATGGCTACACCTTC. Translated: CASSPSAPTQARYGYTF.

J is TRBJ1-5 and V is TRBV6-5; 8 bases map to TRBD1. Germline loops: CDR1 MNHEY, CDR2 SVGAGI. The CDR3 is 14 amino acids. The V segment lost 6 bases and the J segment 4 bases; nucleotides outside the gene matches: 5. The CDR3 DNA follows: TGTGCCAGCAGGGCCCGACAGGGGAATCAGCCCCAGCATTTT. Its translation is CASRARQGNQPQHF.

This clone was seen a few times. Other DNA sequences of this sample code for an identical CDR3. This chain links TRBV5-1 with TRBJ2-3; D gene ambiguous. V lost 2 bases and J 0 bases, leaving 1 base between the germline ends. CDR3 length: 12 amino acids. Per the germline V gene, CDR1 is SGHRS and CDR2 is YFSETQ. This CDR3 is CASSLSTDTQYF. The CDR3 nucleotides read TGCGCCAGCAGCTTAAGCACAGATACGCAGTATTTT.

This sequence joins TRBV5-1 and TRBJ2-1; D not resolved. The V and J ends lost 5 bases and 10 bases respectively, with 10 bases between them. The CDR3 is made up of 11 amino acids. CDR1 is SGHRS, CDR2 YFSETQ, per germline. CDR3 in amino acids: CASRKDLEQFF. CDR3 nucleotides: TGCGCCAGCAGGAAGGATCTCGAGCAGTTCTTC.

A remark on this clone: At one end the junction does not follow the germline gene, possibly because of a read error. J is TRBJ1-2 and V is TRBV7-9, with D unresolved. The CDR3 sequence is 11 residues long. Per germline, CDR1 SEHNR and CDR2 FQNEAQ (reference sequence). CDR3 coding DNA: TGTGCCAGCAGCTTACAGGAACTTTCCCTCTTC. Translation gives CASSLQELSLF. The full variable domain, with the rest looked up from reference TRBV7-9 and TRBJ1-2, is DTGVSQNPRHKITKRGQNVTFRCDPISEHNRLYWYRQTLGQGPEFLTYFQNEAQLEKSRLLSDRFSAERPKGSFSTLEIQRTEQGDSAMYLCASSLQELSLFGSGTRLTVV.

V gene TRBV7-9 combines with J gene TRBJ2-3; D is ambiguous. CDR3 length: 11 amino acids. Germline values: CDR1 SEHNR, CDR2 FQNEAQ (reference sequence). Trimming took off 2 bases at V and 8 bases at J, with 5 bases between the two ends. The CDR3 reads CASSLFGTQYF. The CDR3 DNA reads as TGTGCCAGCAGCTTATTCGGTACGCAGTATTTT.

This chain links TRBV2 with TRBJ2-7; 9 nucleotides agree with TRBD1. Germline assignment: CDR1 SNHLY and CDR2 FYNNEI. Losses at the gene ends were 6 bases for V and 1 base for J; bases not matched to a gene: 7. The CDR3 has 15 amino acids. The CDR3 loop is CASRNWGQGSYEQYF. In DNA, the CDR3 is TGTGCCAGCAGGAATTGGGGACAGGGTTCCTACGAGCAGTACTTC.

In this sample, this clone turned up a few times. The J gene is TRBJ2-7, the V gene TRBV7-9; the D gene is possibly TRBD1 (5 bases). V was cut by 5 bases and J by 9 bases, with 20 bases left in between. This CDR3 has 14 amino acids. Looked up from germline, CDR1 is SEHNR and CDR2 is FQNEAQ (reference sequence). In DNA form, the CDR3 reads TGTGCCAGCAGCCCTGGGGCAGAAGTGGTAGGGCAGTACTTC. It encodes CASSPGAEVVGQYF.

The V call is TRBV27, the J call TRBJ1-2; TRBD1 might be the D (6 bases). Per the germline V gene, CDR1 is MNHEY and CDR2 is SMNVEV (reference sequence). CDR3 length: 14 residues. The V end lost 6 bases, the J end lost 5 bases, and 16 bases lay between the germline ends. The CDR3 here is CASSSNKGDYGYTF. CDR3 DNA: TGTGCCAGCAGCTCGAATAAGGGGGATTATGGCTACACCTTC.

The rearrangement joins TRBV2 to TRBJ1-5; TRBD1 might be the D (6 bases). Trimming stripped 6 bases from V and 3 bases from J, with 12 bases between. This CDR3 has 14 amino acids. CDR1 SNHLY and CDR2 FYNNEI come from the germline V gene. CDR3 loop: CASRAYRANQPQHF. The CDR3 nucleotides are TGTGCCAGCAGGGCCTACAGGGCCAATCAGCCCCAGCATTTT.

The chain recombines TRBV9 with TRBJ2-2; 10 nucleotides align to TRBD2. Germline assignment: CDR1 SGDLS and CDR2 YYNGEE. The J segment lost 6 bases and the V segment lost 4 bases, leaving 15 bases of the junction unmatched. The CDR3 has 18 residues. Here the CDR3 DNA reads TGTGCCAGCAGCCCGCGTCTTCCGGGACTAGCGAGAGCCGGGGAGCTGTTTTTT. Protein product: CASSPRLPGLARAGELFF.

The chain links TRBV2 to TRBJ2-5; 10 bases are shared with TRBD1. The V gene's germline CDR1 is SNHLY and CDR2 FYNNEI. This CDR3 comprises 15 residues. V gave up 5 bases and J gave up 2 bases; unmatched junction bases: 5. The CDR3 nucleotides are TGTGCCAGCAGTAGTCGGACAGGGGGACAAGAGACCCAGTACTTC. It yields the protein CASSSRTGGQETQYF.

DNA for the CDR3: TGTGCCAGCAGCTTACCGGGACAGGGCGCGACTGAAGCTTTCTTT. Protein product: CASSLPGQGATEAFF. This sequence joins TRBV11-2 and TRBJ1-1; 9 nucleotides agree with TRBD1. The germline CDR1 and CDR2 sequences are SGHAT and FQNNGV. V lost 2 bases and J lost 5; bases outside the gene matches: 6. The CDR3 consists of 15 residues.

The J gene is TRBJ2-5, the V gene TRBV7-2; D is unresolved. CDR3 length: 12 residues. Germline CDR1 reads SGHTA; CDR2 reads FQGNSA. V was trimmed by 4 bases and J by 9 bases, leaving 12 bases between them. The CDR3 spells CASSSPSLAQYF. In nucleotides, the CDR3 is TGTGCCAGCAGCTCGCCATCATTGGCCCAGTACTTC. Using reference TRBV7-2 and TRBJ2-5 for the parts outside the CDR3, the full variable domain is GAGVSQSPSNKVTEKGKDVELRCDPISGHTALYWYRQSLGQGLEFLIYFQGNSAPDKSGLPSDRFSAERTGGSVSTLTIQRTQQEDSAVYLCASSSPSLAQYFGPGTRLLVL.

This chain links TRBV7-3 with TRBJ2-7; the D call may be TRBD1 or TRBD2 (5 bases each). The V gene's germline CDR1 is SGHTA and CDR2 FQGTGA. This CDR3 has 13 residues. V lost 5 bases to trimming and J lost 6 bases, with 14 bases between them. The CDR3 sequence: CASSPGSGGEQYF. DNA for the CDR3: TGTGCCAGCAGCCCCGGAAGTGGGGGCGAGCAGTACTTC.

The chain carries TRBV7-8 and TRBJ2-5, with a weak D call TRBD1 (5 bases). Germline CDR1 reads SGHVS; CDR2 reads FQNEAQ. The CDR3 has 15 amino acids. Trimming shortened V by 5 bases and J by 2 bases, and 15 bases separated the two germline ends. CDR3: CASSDPQAQQETQYF. CDR3 DNA sequence: TGTGCCAGCAGCGACCCACAGGCCCAACAAGAGACCCAGTACTTC.

The chain couples TRBV5-1 to TRBJ1-5, with D possibly matching TRBD1 (5 bases). Germline V gene data show CDR1 as SGHRS and CDR2 as YFSETQ. The ends were cut back, 4 bases at V and 3 bases at J, with 8 bases in the middle. There are 13 residues in the CDR3. Here the CDR3 DNA reads TGCGCCAGCAGCCAGGGTTCCAATCAGCCCCAGCATTTT. It is translated as CASSQGSNQPQHF.

This rearrangement joins TRBV28 to TRBJ1-5; weak D call: TRBD1 (5 bases). This CDR3 comprises 13 residues. V was clipped by 6 bases and J by 2 bases, with 8 bases between them. Germline loops: CDR1 MDHEN, CDR2 SYDVKM. As DNA, the CDR3 is TGTGCCAGCAGGGGGGATGGCAATCAGCCCCAGCATTTT. It yields the protein CASRGDGNQPQHF.

This clone was observed a single time. In DNA form, the CDR3 reads TGTGCCAGCAGCTTATCGGGACGAACCTACGAGCAGTACTTC. Amino acid sequence: CASSLSGRTYEQYF. The rearrangement links TRBV5-4 to TRBJ2-7; tentatively, D is TRBD1 or TRBD2 (5 bases each). This CDR3 is 14 amino acids long. Per germline, CDR1 SGHNT and CDR2 YYREEE (reference sequence). V shed 2 bases and J shed 2 bases, with 11 bases lying between them.

This chain joins TRBV5-6 and TRBJ2-5, with D unclear. Germline CDR1 is SGHDT and CDR2 is YYEEEE. The ends were cut back, 1 base at V and 4 bases at J, with 11 bases in the middle. The CDR3 is made up of 14 amino acids. The CDR3, as DNA: TGTGCCAGCAGCTTGTTGGTCTCGGCAGAGACCCAGTACTTC. Encoded protein: CASSLLVSAETQYF.